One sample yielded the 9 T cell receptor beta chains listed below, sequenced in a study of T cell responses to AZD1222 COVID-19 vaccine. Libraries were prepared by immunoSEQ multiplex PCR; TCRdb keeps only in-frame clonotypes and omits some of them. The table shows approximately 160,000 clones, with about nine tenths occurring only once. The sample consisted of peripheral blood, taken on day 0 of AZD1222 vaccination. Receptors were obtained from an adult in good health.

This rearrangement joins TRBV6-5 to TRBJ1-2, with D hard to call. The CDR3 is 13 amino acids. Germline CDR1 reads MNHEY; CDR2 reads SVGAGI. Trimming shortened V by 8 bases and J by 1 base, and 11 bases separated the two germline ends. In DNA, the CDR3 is TGTGCCAGCGCTTGGAAAGATAACTATGGCTACACCTTC. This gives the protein CASAWKDNYGYTF.

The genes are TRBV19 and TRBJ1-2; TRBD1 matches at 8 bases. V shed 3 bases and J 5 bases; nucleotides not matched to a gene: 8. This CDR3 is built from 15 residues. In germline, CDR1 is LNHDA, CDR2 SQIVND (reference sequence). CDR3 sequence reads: CASSISTGVKYGYTF. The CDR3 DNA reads TGTGCCAGTAGTATCTCGACAGGGGTTAAGTATGGCTACACCTTC.

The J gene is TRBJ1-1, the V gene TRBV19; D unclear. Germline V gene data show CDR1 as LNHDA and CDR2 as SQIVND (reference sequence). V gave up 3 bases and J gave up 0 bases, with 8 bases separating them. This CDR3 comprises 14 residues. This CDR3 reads CASSINRVNTEAFF. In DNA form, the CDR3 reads TGTGCCAGTAGTATTAATCGCGTGAACACTGAAGCTTTCTTT. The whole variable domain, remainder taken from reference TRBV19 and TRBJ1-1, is DGGITQSPKYLFRKEGQNVTLSCEQNLNHDAMYWYRQDPGQGLRLIYYSQIVNDFQKGDIAEGYSVSREKKESFPLTVTSAQKNPTAFYLCASSINRVNTEAFFGQGTRLTVV.

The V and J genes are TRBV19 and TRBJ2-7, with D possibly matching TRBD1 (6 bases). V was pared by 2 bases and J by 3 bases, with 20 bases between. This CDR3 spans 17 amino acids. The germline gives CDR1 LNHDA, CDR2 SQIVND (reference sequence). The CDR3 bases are TGTGCCAGTAGTATACAACACTTTGAAACAGGGATCTACGAGCAGTACTTC. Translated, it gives CASSIQHFETGIYEQYF.

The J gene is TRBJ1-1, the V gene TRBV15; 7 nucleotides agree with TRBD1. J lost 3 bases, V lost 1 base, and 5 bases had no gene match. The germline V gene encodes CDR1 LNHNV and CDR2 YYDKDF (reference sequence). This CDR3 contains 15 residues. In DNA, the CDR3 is TGTGCCACCAGCAGAGGAGGGGGCGCGGACACTGAAGCTTTCTTT. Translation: CATSRGGGADTEAFF.

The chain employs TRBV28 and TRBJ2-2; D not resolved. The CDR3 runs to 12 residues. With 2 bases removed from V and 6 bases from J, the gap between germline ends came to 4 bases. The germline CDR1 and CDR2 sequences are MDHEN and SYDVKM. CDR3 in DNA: TGTGCCAGCAGTTTAAGGGCCGGGGAGCTGTTTTTT. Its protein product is CASSLRAGELFF.

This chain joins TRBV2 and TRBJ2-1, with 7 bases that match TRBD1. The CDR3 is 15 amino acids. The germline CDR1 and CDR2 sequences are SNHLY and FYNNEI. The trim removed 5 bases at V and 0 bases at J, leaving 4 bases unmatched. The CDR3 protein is CASSKQGISYNEQFF. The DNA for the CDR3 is TGTGCCAGCAGTAAACAGGGGATCTCCTACAATGAGCAGTTCTTC.

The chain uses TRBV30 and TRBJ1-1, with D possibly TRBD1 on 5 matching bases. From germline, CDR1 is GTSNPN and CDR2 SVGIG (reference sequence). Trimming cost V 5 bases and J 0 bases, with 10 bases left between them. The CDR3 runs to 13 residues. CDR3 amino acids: CAWGDGLNTEAFF. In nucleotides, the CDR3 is TGTGCCTGGGGGGACGGACTGAACACTGAAGCTTTCTTT.

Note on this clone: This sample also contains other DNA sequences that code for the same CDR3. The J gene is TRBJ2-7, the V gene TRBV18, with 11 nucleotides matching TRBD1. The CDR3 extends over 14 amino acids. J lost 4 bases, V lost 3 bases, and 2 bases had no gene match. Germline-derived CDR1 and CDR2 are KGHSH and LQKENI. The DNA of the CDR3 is TGTGCCAGCTCACCCGGGACAGGGGGATACGAGCAGTACTTC. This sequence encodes CASSPGTGGYEQYF.